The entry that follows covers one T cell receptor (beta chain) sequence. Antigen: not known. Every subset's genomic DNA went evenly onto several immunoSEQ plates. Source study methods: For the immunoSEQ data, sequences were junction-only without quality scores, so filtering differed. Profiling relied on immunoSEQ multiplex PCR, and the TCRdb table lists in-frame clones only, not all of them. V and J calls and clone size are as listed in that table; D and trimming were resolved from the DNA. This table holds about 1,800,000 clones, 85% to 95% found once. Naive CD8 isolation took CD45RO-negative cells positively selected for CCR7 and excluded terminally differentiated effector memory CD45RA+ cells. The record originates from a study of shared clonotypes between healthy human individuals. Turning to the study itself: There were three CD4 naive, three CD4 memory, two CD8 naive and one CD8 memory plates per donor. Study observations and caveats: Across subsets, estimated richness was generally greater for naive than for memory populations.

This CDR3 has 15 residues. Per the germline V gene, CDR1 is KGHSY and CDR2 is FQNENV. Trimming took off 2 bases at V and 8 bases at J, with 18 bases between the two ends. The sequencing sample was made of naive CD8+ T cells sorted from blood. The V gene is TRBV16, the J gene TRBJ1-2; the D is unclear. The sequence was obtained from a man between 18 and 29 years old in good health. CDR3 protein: CASSQRAVLDWGYTF. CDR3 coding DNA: TGTGCCAGCAGCCAACGGGCGGTCCTTGATTGGGGCTACACCTTC.